These 8 T cell receptor beta chains originate from one sample sequenced in a study of T cells in Graves' hyperthyroidism and ophthalmopathy. RNA transcripts provided the source from which TCR beta CDR3 regions were amplified. The TCR CDR3 first-round RT-PCR relied on the HTBI primer set. TCRdb processed the multiplex PCR reads anew with MiXCR; each CDR3 protein has one entry. Of 550,000 to 600,000 distinct CDR3 sequences listed, 13% to 15% are singletons. The specimen sequenced was blood. These receptors all come from a woman under 30 with Graves' ophthalmopathy.

The chain uses TRBV7-3 and TRBJ2-5, with D tentatively TRBD1 or TRBD2 (5 bases each). Germline V CDR1 and CDR2: SGHTA, FQGTGA. The CDR3 is 13 residues long. Trimming left V 5 bases short and J 7 bases short, with 14 bases between. CDR3 in DNA: TGTGCCAGCAGCGCCACTAGGGACGGGACCCAGTACTTC. Encoded protein: CASSATRDGTQYF. Full variable domain (missing parts from reference TRBV7-3 and TRBJ2-5): GAGVSQTPSNKVTEKGKYVELRCDPISGHTALYWYRQSLGQGPEFLIYFQGTGAADDSGLPNDRFFAVRPEGSVSTLKIQRTERGDSAVYLCASSATRDGTQYFGPGTRLLVL.

This clonotype was counted at least ten times. This chain links TRBV11-1 with TRBJ2-7; D is possibly TRBD2 (6 bases). This CDR3 region has 16 residues. V lost 0 bases to trimming and J lost 0 bases, with 12 bases between them. CDR1 and CDR2 from the germline V gene are SGHAT and FQDESV (reference sequence). CDR3 in DNA: TGTGCCAGCAGCTTAGCGGGAGGTTTGAGCTCCTACGAGCAGTACTTC. Translated: CASSLAGGLSSYEQYF.

V is TRBV6-5 and J is TRBJ2-2; 16 bases agree with TRBD2. This CDR3 comprises 18 residues. With 0 bases clipped from V and 5 bases from J, the junction kept 3 bases outside the gene matches. Looked up from germline, CDR1 is MNHEY and CDR2 is SVGAGI. The CDR3 bases are TGTGCCAGCAGTTACTCCGGGACTAGCGGGAGGGGTACCGGGGAGCTGTTTTTT. Translating it yields CASSYSGTSGRGTGELFF.

This clonotype was counted many times. The chain joins TRBV20-1 to TRBJ2-1; 8 nucleotides align to TRBD2. Germline CDR1 DFQATT, CDR2 SNEGSKA (reference sequence). Trimming removed 5 bases from V and 5 bases from J; junction bases left unmatched: 8. This CDR3 is 14 amino acids long. CDR3 sequence (DNA): TGCAGTGCTCAGAGCGGGAGAAAGCACAATGAGCAGTTCTTC. It specifies CSAQSGRKHNEQFF.

There are a few counts of this clonotype. V and J are TRBV24-1 and TRBJ2-1, with D tentatively TRBD2 (6 bases). Trimming cost V 6 bases and J 1 base, with 12 bases left between them. Germline V gives CDR1 KGHDR, CDR2 SFDVKD. The length of the CDR3 is 15 residues. For the CDR3, the DNA is TGTGCCACCAGTAATCGGGAGCAATCCTACAATGAGCAGTTCTTC. Its protein is CATSNREQSYNEQFF.

This clonotype was counted many times. The J gene is TRBJ1-2, the V gene TRBV18, with no clear D. There are 14 residues in the CDR3. The germline V and J ends were trimmed by 2 bases and 0 bases, with 7 bases remaining between them. Germline assignment: CDR1 KGHSH and CDR2 LQKENI. For the CDR3, the DNA is TGTGCCAGCTCACCAGACGGATCTAACTATGGCTACACCTTC. Its translation is CASSPDGSNYGYTF.

This clonotype has more than one count but fewer than ten. Germline is not matched at one junction end, which may reflect a read error. The CDR3 nucleotides are TGTGCCGGCAGTTCTCCTAGCGGGGCCTACAATGAGCAGTTCTTC. Translating gives CAGSSPSGAYNEQFF. This chain joins TRBV6-9 and TRBJ2-1, with 9 bases lining up with TRBD2. There are 15 residues in the CDR3. Germline-derived CDR1 and CDR2 are MNHGY and SVAAGI.

This clonotype has ten or more counts. The CDR3: CASSLVQGANTGELFF. In DNA form, the CDR3 reads TGTGCCAGCAGCTTGGTACAGGGGGCGAACACCGGGGAGCTGTTTTTT. The rearrangement uses TRBV11-2 and TRBJ2-2, with TRBD1 identical over 8 bases. CDR1 is SGHAT, CDR2 FQNNGV, per germline. V lost 3 bases, J lost 0 bases, and 3 bases stayed unmatched. The length of the CDR3 is 16 residues.